This TCR beta chain was captured by sequencing in a study of shared clonotypes between healthy human individuals (TCRdb year 2020). With regard to the full study: The cohort comprised a couple of women and a few men aged 18 to 49 years. Libraries were prepared and TCR repertoires were sequenced by different laboratories using diverse techniques, in order to increase sequencing depth and limit assay-specific biases. For each donor, CD4 naive and CD4 memory were each run on three plates, CD8 naive on two plates, and CD8 memory on one plate. To estimate repertoire size and how much clonotypes are shared between individuals, the study performed deep sequencing of blood TCR repertoires from a few healthy adults. Leukapheresis yielded between about 0.9 and 9 billion PBMCs per donor.

Broader findings and caveats from the paper: Pairwise subsampling indicated that sequencing depth was expected to affect the degree of clonotype sharing among donors. Naive subsets generally had larger estimated clonotype richness than memory subsets. Clonotypes shared by all four sorted-subset donors showed higher generation probabilities than non-shared clonotypes. The small number of donors limited the genetic and exposure-history diversity represented. Rarefaction of sorted-subset datasets indicated incomplete sequencing despite the large sequencing depth. Sampling was limited to blood, and TCR repertoires in tissue likely differ from TCR repertoires in blood. When a few donors were compared, the shared fraction of clonotypes was around 5% for naive CD4, roughly 3.4% for naive CD8, about 2.4% for memory CD4, and less than 0.45% for memory CD8.

Donors were healthy HIV-negative adults with no recently reported acute infections or vaccinations. Only Caucasian adults living in Nashville, Tennessee, USA were represented among the donors. Magnetic negative selection was used to enrich CD4+ T cells, after which naive cells were positively selected on CD45RA and the negative fraction became the memory subset. After blood collection by leukapheresis, PBMCs were isolated using Ficoll-Histopaque density gradient centrifugation and then cryopreserved in the vapor phase of liquid nitrogen. Analytical flow cytometry was used to check the purity and quantity of each magnetically sorted T cell population. From each sorted fraction, genomic DNA was isolated and quantified by UV absorbance on a Nanodrop 2000c. Using the deep immunoSEQ assay, TCR CDR3 regions were amplified from genomic DNA by multiplex PCR. For each cell subset, the extracted genomic DNA was distributed evenly across all wells of several immunoSEQ 96-well plates, and each plate served as one replicate. For sorted subsets, roughly 200 ng of genomic DNA, equivalent to 30,000 or so T cell genomes, went into each replicate PCR. The purified libraries were quantified using a Qubit 3.0 fluorometer, sized with a Bioanalyzer 2100, and then quantified again using the KAPA Library Quantification kit. Every immunoSEQ 96-well plate was sequenced on a dedicated single-read 150-cycle Illumina NextSeq 550 flow cell. As for the authors' bioinformatics: The immunoSEQ output contained only junctional sequences without quality scores, so filtering could not match that applied to full-length reads. Sequences were annotated with PyIR, a Python wrapper for IgBLAST v1.9, and V/J genes and CDR3 were assigned using IMGT germline references. Any read was removed if the V/J assignment was weak (E-value above 1e-6), the CDR3 was missing, or the read contained stop codons, out-of-frame junctions, or ambiguous translated residues. V3J clonotypes were defined by identical inferred V gene, J gene, and CDR3 amino acid sequence. The percentage overlap between two repertoires was calculated by dividing the number of shared unique clonotypes by the size of the smaller repertoire. RTK rarefaction, the Chao1 estimator, and Recon v2.1 estimates of unobserved clonotypes were used to assess repertoire richness. Generation probabilities for all TCRbeta clonotypes obtained by the gDNA method from four donors were computed using OLGA. The immuneACCESS repertoire file appears here via TCRdb, limited to in-frame rearrangements. These files lack a portion of the clones; in checked studies, under half of the deficit traces to unresolved V genes, and the cause of the others is not known. V, J and clone size reflect that table, while D and trimming were determined from the DNA. This sample comprises around 980,000 clones, around 78% of them detected only once. Clones ranked in the top ten supply around 0.6% of the sample.

Points on this clone: Its target antigen remains unknown. Qualities for individual bases were not recorded, and no much larger clone is one base off.

Sequencing input: memory CD4+ T cells from PBMCs. The cell subset or site label, as the study defines it: CD45RA-negative fraction. The origin of this receptor is a man aged 18 to 30 in good health. Some clones in this sample may be carry-over from other donors' samples.

The DNA sequence reads TGTGCCAGCAGCCCTGTCCCGGGACAGGGGGCGTCCTCTGGGGCCAACGTCCTGACTTTC. This is translated as CASSPVPGQGASSGANVLTF. The receptor chain draws on TRBV7-3 and TRBJ2-6, with 12 junctional bases fitting TRBD1. Counted from cysteine to phenylalanine, this CDR3 has 20 amino acids. CDR3 DNA is the only sequence kept; it has 60 bases, read in frame from the first base. CDR1 and CDR2 are drawn from the germline V gene: SGHTA, FQGTGA. The germline V end is reduced by 5 bases and the J end by 0 bases; junction bases left unmatched: 11.